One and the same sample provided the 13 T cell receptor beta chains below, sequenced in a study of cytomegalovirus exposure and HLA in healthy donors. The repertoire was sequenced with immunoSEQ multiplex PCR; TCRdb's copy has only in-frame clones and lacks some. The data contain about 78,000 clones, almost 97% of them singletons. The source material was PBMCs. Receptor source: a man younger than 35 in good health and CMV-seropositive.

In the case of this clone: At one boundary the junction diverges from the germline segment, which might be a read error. CDR3 coding DNA: TGCAGTGCTACAAACTATGGCCACACCTTC. It yields the protein CSATNYGHTF. The chain recombines TRBV20-1 with TRBJ1-2; no firm D call. This CDR3 spans 10 amino acids. Germline V gene lookup returns CDR1 DFQATT and CDR2 SNEGSKA (reference sequence).

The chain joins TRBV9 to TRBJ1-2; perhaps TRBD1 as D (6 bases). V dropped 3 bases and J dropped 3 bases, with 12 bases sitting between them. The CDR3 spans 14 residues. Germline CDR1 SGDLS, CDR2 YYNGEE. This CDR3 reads CASSAGAGDYGYTF. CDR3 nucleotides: TGTGCCAGCAGCGCAGGGGCAGGGGACTATGGCTACACCTTC.

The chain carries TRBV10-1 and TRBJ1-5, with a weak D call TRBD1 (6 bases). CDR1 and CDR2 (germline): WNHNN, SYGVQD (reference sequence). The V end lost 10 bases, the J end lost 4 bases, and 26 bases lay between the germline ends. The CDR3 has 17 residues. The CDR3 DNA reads TGCGCCAACCACTACCGGGACATATACTCTTCAAATCAGCCCCAGCATTTT. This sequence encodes CANHYRDIYSSNQPQHF.

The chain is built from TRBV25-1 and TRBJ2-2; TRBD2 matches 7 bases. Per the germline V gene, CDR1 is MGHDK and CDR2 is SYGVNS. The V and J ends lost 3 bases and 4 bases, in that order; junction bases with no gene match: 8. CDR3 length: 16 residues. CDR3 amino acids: CASSDGAGVVTGELFF. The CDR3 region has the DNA TGTGCCAGCAGTGATGGGGCGGGAGTGGTCACCGGGGAGCTGTTTTTT.

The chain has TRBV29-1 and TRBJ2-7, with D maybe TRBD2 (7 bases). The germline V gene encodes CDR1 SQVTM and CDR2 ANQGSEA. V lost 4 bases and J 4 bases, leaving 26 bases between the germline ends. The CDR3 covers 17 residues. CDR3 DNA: TGCAGCGTTGGGGGGGAGGGGCAGGGGATCCCTGTGTACGAGCAGTACTTC. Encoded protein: CSVGGEGQGIPVYEQYF.

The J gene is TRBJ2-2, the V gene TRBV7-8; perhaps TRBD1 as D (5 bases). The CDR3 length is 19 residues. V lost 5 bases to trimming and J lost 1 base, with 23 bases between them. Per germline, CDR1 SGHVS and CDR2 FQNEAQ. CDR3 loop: CASSPSHRQENMNTGELFF. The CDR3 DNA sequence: TGTGCCAGCAGCCCCAGTCACAGGCAGGAGAACATGAACACCGGGGAGCTGTTTTTT.

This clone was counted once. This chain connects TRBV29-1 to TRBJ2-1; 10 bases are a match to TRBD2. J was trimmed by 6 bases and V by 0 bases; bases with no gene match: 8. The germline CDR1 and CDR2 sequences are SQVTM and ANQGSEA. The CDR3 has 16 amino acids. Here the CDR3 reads CSVEDPRTSGTNEQFF. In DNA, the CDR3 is TGCAGCGTTGAAGATCCTAGGACTAGCGGAACCAATGAGCAGTTCTTC.

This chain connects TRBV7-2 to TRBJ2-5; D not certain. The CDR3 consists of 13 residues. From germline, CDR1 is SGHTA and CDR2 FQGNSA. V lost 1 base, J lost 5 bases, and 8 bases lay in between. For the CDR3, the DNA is TGTGCCAGCAGCTTAGACAACACGGAGACCCAGTACTTC. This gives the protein CASSLDNTETQYF.

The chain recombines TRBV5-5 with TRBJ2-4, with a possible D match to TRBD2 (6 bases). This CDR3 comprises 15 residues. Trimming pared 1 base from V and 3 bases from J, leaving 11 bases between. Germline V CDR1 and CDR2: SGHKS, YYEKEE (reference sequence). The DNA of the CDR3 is TGTGCCAGCAGCTTGTCGGGGGATGGCAAAAACATTCAGTACTTC. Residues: CASSLSGDGKNIQYF.

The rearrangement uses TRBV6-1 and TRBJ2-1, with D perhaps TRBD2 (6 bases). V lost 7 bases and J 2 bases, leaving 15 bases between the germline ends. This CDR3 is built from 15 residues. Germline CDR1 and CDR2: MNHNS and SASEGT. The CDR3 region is CASIISGTPYNEQFF. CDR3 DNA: TGTGCCAGCATAATTAGCGGTACACCCTACAATGAGCAGTTCTTC.

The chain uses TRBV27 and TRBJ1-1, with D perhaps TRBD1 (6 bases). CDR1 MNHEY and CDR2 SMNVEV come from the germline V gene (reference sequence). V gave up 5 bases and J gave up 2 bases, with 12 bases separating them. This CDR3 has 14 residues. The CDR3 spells CASSTNRVNTEAFF. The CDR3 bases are TGTGCCAGCAGTACAAACAGGGTCAACACTGAAGCTTTCTTT.

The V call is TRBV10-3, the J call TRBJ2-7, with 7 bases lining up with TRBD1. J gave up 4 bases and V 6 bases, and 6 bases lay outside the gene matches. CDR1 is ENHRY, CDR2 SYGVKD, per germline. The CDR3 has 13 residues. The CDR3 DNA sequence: TGTGCCATCAGCCTAGGGACAGCTTACGAGCAGTACTTC. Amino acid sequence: CAISLGTAYEQYF.

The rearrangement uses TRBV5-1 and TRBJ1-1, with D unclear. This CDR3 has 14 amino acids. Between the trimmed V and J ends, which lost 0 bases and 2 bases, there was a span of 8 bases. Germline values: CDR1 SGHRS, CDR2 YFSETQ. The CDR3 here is CASSLVSDNTEAFF. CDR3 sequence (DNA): TGCGCCAGCAGCTTGGTTTCAGATAACACTGAAGCTTTCTTT.